Below, 28 T cell receptor beta chains from the same sample are listed, as sequenced in a study of spatial heterogeneity in lung cancer. TCRdb ran MiXCR on the 5' RACE reads and lists one entry per CDR3 protein. This table has approximately 56,000 distinct CDR3 sequences, roughly 7.4% appearing once. This sample's time point: blood at routine non-recurrence follow-up after resection. Unsorted whole RNA from tumor, nontumor lung or frozen PBMC underwent sequencing. Sample: PBMCs, taken at follow-up. The source is a female donor with early-stage non-small cell lung cancer.

The table lists this clonotype with many counts. The CDR3 reads CSVEGRNSGNTIYF. CDR3 DNA sequence: TGCAGCGTGGAGGGACGGAACTCTGGAAACACCATATATTTT. This chain links TRBV29-1 with TRBJ1-3, with a tentative D call TRBD1 (5 bases). Trimming shortened V by 6 bases and J by 0 bases, and 12 bases separated the two germline ends. The CDR3 is 14 amino acids. CDR1 SQVTM and CDR2 ANQGSEA come from the germline V gene. Looking up the rest from reference TRBV29-1 and TRBJ1-3 gives the full variable domain: SAVISQKPSRDICQRGTSLTIQCQVDSQVTMMFWYRQQPGQSLTLIATANQGSEATYESGFVIDKFPISRPNLTFSTLTVSNMSPEDSSIYLCSVEGRNSGNTIYFGEGSWLTVV.

This clonotype was detected a few times. This chain uses TRBV28 with TRBJ1-5; TRBD1 might be the D (5 bases). The ends were cut back, 3 bases at V and 3 bases at J, with 15 bases in the middle. In germline, CDR1 is MDHEN, CDR2 SYDVKM. CDR3 size: 16 residues. The CDR3 DNA reads TGTGCCAGCAGTTTTTTGCGGCAGGGAATCAATCAGCCCCAGCATTTT. This encodes CASSFLRQGINQPQHF.

This clonotype was recorded many times. V is TRBV14 and J is TRBJ1-2, with 7 bases lining up with TRBD1. This CDR3 has 15 amino acids. The V gene end was trimmed by 4 bases and the J gene end by 7 bases; junction bases not matched to a gene: 12. The germline CDR1 and CDR2 sequences are SGHDN and FVKESK. As DNA, the CDR3 is TGTGCCAGCAGCCGGCAAAGGGGGCCACCAAGTGGCTACACCTTC. Translating gives CASSRQRGPPSGYTF.

The sample holds many counts of this clonotype. The genes are TRBV11-3 and TRBJ2-7; D possibly corresponds to TRBD1 (5 bases). The length of the CDR3 is 15 residues. V lost 3 bases and J lost 2, with 14 bases in between. Germline V CDR1 and CDR2: SGHNT, YENEEA. CDR3 sequence reads: CASSLGSDSAYEQYF. Written as DNA, the CDR3 is TGTGCCAGCAGCTTGGGATCCGACAGCGCCTACGAGCAGTACTTC. The full variable domain, in which reference TRBV11-3 and TRBJ2-7 provide the parts outside the CDR3, is EAGVVQSPRYKIIEKKQPVAFWCNPISGHNTLYWYLQNLGQGPELLIRYENEEAVDDSQLPKDRFSAERLKGVDSTLKIQPAELGDSAVYLCASSLGSDSAYEQYFGPGTRLTVT.

This clonotype has only a few counts. The chain is built from TRBV10-3 and TRBJ1-5; no definite D call. V lost 2 bases and J 4 bases, leaving 12 bases between the germline ends. The CDR3 contains 15 residues. CDR1 and CDR2 (germline): ENHRY, SYGVKD. CDR3 residues: CAISEPGGQNQPQHF. CDR3 DNA: TGTGCCATCAGTGAGCCCGGCGGCCAAAATCAGCCCCAGCATTTT.

This clonotype has only a few counts. The genes are TRBV18 and TRBJ1-4; a weak D match, TRBD1 (6 bases). The CDR3 totals 19 residues. Trimming shortened V by 3 bases and J by 0 bases, and 20 bases separated the two germline ends. Looked up from germline, CDR1 is KGHSH and CDR2 is LQKENI. The CDR3 loop is CASSPVGRGHYATNEKLFF. In nucleotides, the CDR3 is TGTGCCAGCTCACCGGTAGGCAGGGGCCACTACGCAACTAATGAAAAACTGTTTTTT.

The table lists this clonotype with a few counts. V is TRBV7-8 and J is TRBJ2-3; 7 nucleotides line up with TRBD2. The CDR3 is made up of 14 amino acids. Germline V gene lookup returns CDR1 SGHVS and CDR2 FQNEAQ. Unmatched junction bases numbered 5, after V lost 6 bases and J lost 2 bases. CDR3 amino acids: CASSAGVLTDTQYF. Written as DNA, the CDR3 is TGTGCCAGCAGTGCGGGGGTTCTCACAGATACGCAGTATTTT.

This clonotype has ten or more counts. The V and J genes are TRBV7-3 and TRBJ2-7; D remains ambiguous. There are 14 residues in the CDR3. The ends were cut back, 5 bases at V and 0 bases at J, with 11 bases in the middle. Germline values: CDR1 SGHTA, CDR2 FQGTGA. The CDR3 DNA is TGTGCCAGCAGCGTAGACTGGAACTCCTACGAGCAGTACTTC. Translation gives CASSVDWNSYEQYF. Drawing the rest from reference TRBV7-3 and TRBJ2-7, the complete variable domain is GAGVSQTPSNKVTEKGKYVELRCDPISGHTALYWYRQSLGQGPEFLIYFQGTGAADDSGLPNDRFFAVRPEGSVSTLKIQRTERGDSAVYLCASSVDWNSYEQYFGPGTRLTVT.

This clonotype was seen at least ten times. This chain uses TRBV29-1 with TRBJ2-2; possible D gene TRBD1, 6 bases. The V gene lost 5 bases and the J gene lost 0 bases, with 10 bases spanning the gap. This CDR3 has 14 residues. CDR1 SQVTM and CDR2 ANQGSEA come from the germline V gene. The CDR3 coding sequence is TGCAGCGTTCTAGGGACAACGAACACCGGGGAGCTGTTTTTT. Translated, it gives CSVLGTTNTGELFF.

This clonotype turned up a few times. V usage is TRBV7-3 and J usage is TRBJ1-1; tentative D call: TRBD1 (6 bases). The germline V gene encodes CDR1 SGHTA and CDR2 FQGTGA. Deletions cut 4 bases from V and 3 bases from J, with 18 bases between. CDR3 length: 16 amino acids. The CDR3 reads CASSSQGSPGYTEAFF. CDR3 sequence (DNA): TGTGCCAGCAGCTCGCAGGGGAGTCCGGGGTACACTGAAGCTTTCTTT. The full variable domain, with the rest looked up from reference TRBV7-3 and TRBJ1-1, is GAGVSQTPSNKVTEKGKYVELRCDPISGHTALYWYRQSLGQGPEFLIYFQGTGAADDSGLPNDRFFAVRPEGSVSTLKIQRTERGDSAVYLCASSSQGSPGYTEAFFGQGTRLTVV.

This clonotype has ten or more counts. The chain couples TRBV29-1 to TRBJ1-2; maybe TRBD1 (5 bases). The CDR3 consists of 12 residues. CDR1 and CDR2 from the germline V gene are SQVTM and ANQGSEA. The V end lost 3 bases, the J end lost 4 bases, and 9 bases lay between the germline ends. CDR3 loop: CSVETVAYGYTF. CDR3 DNA: TGCAGCGTTGAGACAGTCGCCTATGGCTACACCTTC. The full variable domain, with the rest looked up from reference TRBV29-1 and TRBJ1-2, is SAVISQKPSRDICQRGTSLTIQCQVDSQVTMMFWYRQQPGQSLTLIATANQGSEATYESGFVIDKFPISRPNLTFSTLTVSNMSPEDSSIYLCSVETVAYGYTFGSGTRLTVV.

This clonotype was seen many times. The J gene is TRBJ2-7, the V gene TRBV12-3 or TRBV12-4; no clear D. Between the trimmed V and J ends, which lost 6 bases and 0 bases, there was a span of 6 bases. The CDR3 runs 12 residues. This CDR3 reads CASSLFSYEQYF. CDR3 sequence (DNA): TGTGCCAGCAGCCTCTTCTCCTACGAGCAGTACTTC.

This clonotype was counted at least ten times. The chain has TRBV12-3 or TRBV12-4 and TRBJ1-2; tentatively, D is TRBD1 (6 bases). CDR3 length equals 19 residues. The ends were cut back, 3 bases at V and 4 bases at J, with 27 bases in the middle. The CDR3: CASSFKSIGPGARVYGYTF. The DNA of the CDR3 is TGTGCCAGCAGTTTTAAAAGTATCGGTCCGGGGGCGCGAGTCTATGGCTACACCTTC.

The chain uses TRBV20-1 and TRBJ1-5; D is uncertain. The CDR3 is 12 amino acids. Trimming shortened V by 4 bases and J by 3 bases, and 7 bases separated the two germline ends. The V gene's germline CDR1 is DFQATT and CDR2 SNEGSKA (reference sequence). This CDR3 reads CSAMRVNQPQHF. CDR3 DNA: TGCAGTGCTATGAGGGTCAATCAGCCCCAGCATTTT.

In its sample, this clonotype was seen many times. Compared with germline, one end of the junction differs, possibly owing to a read error. The rearrangement joins TRBV7-9 to TRBJ2-7; no clear D gene. Looked up from germline, CDR1 is SEHNR and CDR2 is FQNEAQ (reference sequence). The CDR3 covers 16 residues. The CDR3 spells CASSLPIQGYLPQVLF. The CDR3 DNA follows: TGTGCCAGCAGCTTACCGATTCAAGGGTACCTTCCTCAAGTTCTCTTC.

The chain recombines TRBV12-3 or TRBV12-4 with TRBJ1-4; 7 bases align to TRBD1. This CDR3 has 14 amino acids. Trimming cost V 7 bases and J 4 bases; bases outside gene matches: 6. DNA of the CDR3: TGTGCCAGCACCCACAGGGGTCTTAATGAAAAACTGTTTTTT. This translates into CASTHRGLNEKLFF.

This clonotype was detected ten times or more. The V call is TRBV2, the J call TRBJ1-5, with TRBD1 as a possible D gene (5 bases). CDR1 and CDR2 from the germline V gene are SNHLY and FYNNEI. There are 13 residues in the CDR3. Trimming stripped 0 bases from V and 9 bases from J, with 9 bases between. Here the CDR3 reads CASSEAGDLPQHF. DNA for the CDR3: TGTGCCAGCAGTGAAGCAGGGGACCTGCCCCAGCATTTT.

Ten or more counts support this clonotype. The CDR3 loop is CSASPALDSPPYTF. The CDR3 coding sequence is TGCAGTGCTAGCCCCGCCTTGGACAGTCCCCCCTACACCTTC. This chain links TRBV20-1 with TRBJ1-2; the D gene is possibly TRBD1 (6 bases). Germline CDR1 reads DFQATT; CDR2 reads SNEGSKA (reference sequence). V was clipped by 3 bases and J by 10 bases, with 21 bases between them. This CDR3 region has 14 residues.

The V call is TRBV6-6, the J call TRBJ1-2; no definite D call. Trimming removed 11 bases at V and 4 bases at J, with 11 bases between. The CDR3 spans 11 residues. Germline V gives CDR1 MNHNY, CDR2 SVGAGI (reference sequence). In DNA form, the CDR3 reads TGTGCCGTAGGACGGACCTATGGCTACACCTTC. Its protein is CAVGRTYGYTF.

The sample holds many counts of this clonotype. The chain combines TRBV7-9 with TRBJ1-6, with TRBD1 identical over 11 bases. The germline CDR1 and CDR2 sequences are SEHNR and FQNEAQ (reference sequence). The CDR3 consists of 17 residues. V lost 5 bases to trimming and J lost 7 bases; unmatched junction nucleotides: 10. Here the CDR3 DNA reads TGTGCCAGCAGCCCGGACAGGGGGCAAGAGCTGAATTCACCCCTCCACTTT. This sequence encodes CASSPDRGQELNSPLHF.

This clonotype was seen repeatedly, ten times or more. This rearrangement joins TRBV7-2 to TRBJ2-2, with a possible D match to TRBD2 (5 bases). This CDR3 spans 13 amino acids. Trimming cost V 2 bases and J 5 bases, with 6 bases left between them. Germline CDR1 reads SGHTA; CDR2 reads FQGNSA. The CDR3 DNA follows: TGTGCCAGCAGCTTATGGGAGACCGGGGAGCTGTTTTTT. Its translation: CASSLWETGELFF.

This clonotype was detected many times. The chain uses TRBV9 and TRBJ2-5, with TRBD2 matching over 9 bases. This CDR3 has 16 residues. The germline CDR1 and CDR2 sequences are SGDLS and YYNGEE. The ends lost 0 bases at V and 5 bases at J; junction bases unmatched: 8. The CDR3 region is CASSVASGTSMETQYF. The CDR3 DNA is TGTGCCAGCAGCGTAGCTTCAGGGACTAGCATGGAGACCCAGTACTTC.

This clonotype has ten or more counts. The CDR3 bases are TGCGCCAGCAGCACAGGGGGTGGTAATTCACCCCTCCACTTT. Its translation is CASSTGGGNSPLHF. The chain carries TRBV5-1 and TRBJ1-6, with TRBD1 identical over 8 bases. The CDR3 length is 14 residues. The V gene's germline CDR1 is SGHRS and CDR2 YFSETQ. Unmatched junction bases numbered 3, after V lost 4 bases and J lost 6 bases. Drawing the rest from reference TRBV5-1 and TRBJ1-6, the complete variable domain is KAGVTQTPRYLIKTRGQQVTLSCSPISGHRSVSWYQQTPGQGLQFLFEYFSETQRNKGNFPGRFSGRQFSNSRSEMNVSTLELGDSALYLCASSTGGGNSPLHFGNGTRLTVT.

This clonotype was detected only a few times. V is TRBV11-2 and J is TRBJ1-1; 9 nucleotides agree with TRBD1. Germline V gene data show CDR1 as SGHAT and CDR2 as FQNNGV. The CDR3 sequence is 16 residues long. Trimming at V came to 1 base and at J to 1 base, leaving 4 bases not matched to a gene. CDR3 sequence reads: CASSLAGQGRNTEAFF. CDR3 DNA sequence: TGTGCCAGCAGCTTAGCGGGACAGGGACGGAACACTGAAGCTTTCTTT.

This clonotype was seen at least ten times. V and J are TRBV5-1 and TRBJ2-3; unclear D gene. This CDR3 is 18 amino acids long. Germline loops: CDR1 SGHRS, CDR2 YFSETQ. V was trimmed by 0 bases and J by 5 bases, leaving 22 bases between them. As DNA, the CDR3 is TGCGCCAGCAGCTTGGGCCCCCCTACATCCTCCTTGGGAGATACGCAGTATTTT. This gives the protein CASSLGPPTSSLGDTQYF. Filled out from reference TRBV5-1 and TRBJ2-3, the complete variable domain reads KAGVTQTPRYLIKTRGQQVTLSCSPISGHRSVSWYQQTPGQGLQFLFEYFSETQRNKGNFPGRFSGRQFSNSRSEMNVSTLELGDSALYLCASSLGPPTSSLGDTQYFGPGTRLTVL.

The J gene is TRBJ2-3, the V gene TRBV6-4, with unresolved D. V lost 4 bases to trimming and J lost 0 bases, with 8 bases between them. CDR1 and CDR2 from the germline V gene are MRHNA and SNTAGT. The CDR3 has 14 amino acids. This CDR3 is CASSAEFSTDTQYF. The DNA of the CDR3 is TGTGCCAGCAGTGCAGAATTTAGCACAGATACGCAGTATTTT.

This clonotype was counted many times. The V and J genes are TRBV18 and TRBJ1-1, with 8 bases identical to TRBD1. Germline CDR1 reads KGHSH; CDR2 reads LQKENI. V shed 0 bases and J 11 bases; nucleotides not matched to a gene: 11. This CDR3 spans 15 amino acids. CDR3: CASSPPLGQGVRAFF. The CDR3 DNA sequence: TGTGCCAGCTCACCACCTCTCGGACAGGGAGTAAGGGCTTTCTTT.

This clonotype occurred many times. J is TRBJ2-1 and V is TRBV2, with TRBD2 matching over 15 bases. V lost 4 bases and J lost 4; bases outside the gene matches: 5. From germline, CDR1 is SNHLY and CDR2 FYNNEI. CDR3 length equals 17 residues. The CDR3 spells CASSVGTSGGRYNEQFF. The CDR3 nucleotides read TGTGCCAGCAGTGTCGGGACTAGCGGGGGGAGATACAATGAGCAGTTCTTC. The full variable domain, rest sourced from reference TRBV2 and TRBJ2-1, is EPEVTQTPSHQVTQMGQEVILRCVPISNHLYFYWYRQILGQKVEFLVSFYNNEISEKSEIFDDQFSVERPDGSNFTLKIRSTKLEDSAMYFCASSVGTSGGRYNEQFFGPGTRLTVL.